The 24 T cell receptor beta chains listed next were all sequenced from one sample in a study of blood T cells in healthy people across ages. Sample-barcoded 5' priming and a J-beta primer mix drove a second PCR of roughly 6 to 12 cycles. From the 5' RACE reads, TCRdb called clonotypes with MiXCR, one entry per CDR3 protein. The sample contains approximately 320,000 distinct CDR3 sequences, 27% of which appear only once. Specimen: blood. The receptors were gathered from a woman aged 70-85 years in good health.

The rearrangement uses TRBV20-1 and TRBJ1-1; D is possibly TRBD1 (5 bases). This CDR3 is built from 14 residues. Per the germline V gene, CDR1 is DFQATT and CDR2 is SNEGSKA (reference sequence). DNA of the CDR3: TGCAGCCCAGGGTTAAGGGCAATGAACACTGAAGCTTTCTTT. Translation: CSPGLRAMNTEAFF.

This chain uses TRBV12-3 or TRBV12-4 with TRBJ2-3; D possibly corresponds to TRBD2 (6 bases). The V end lost 3 bases, the J end lost 0 bases, and 10 bases lay between the germline ends. The CDR3 extends over 15 amino acids. This CDR3 is CASSFGGESTDTQYF. In DNA, the CDR3 is TGTGCCAGCAGTTTCGGGGGAGAAAGCACAGATACGCAGTATTTT.

The chain links TRBV20-1 to TRBJ2-5; D is possibly TRBD1 (6 bases). The J call is in doubt because the DNA end fits TRBJ2-7 better. This CDR3 is built from 14 residues. The germline CDR1 and CDR2 sequences are DFQATT and SNEGSKA (reference sequence). CDR3 region: CSAQGGKGGHEQYF. CDR3 DNA: TGCAGTGCCCAGGGTGGGAAAGGGGGTCACGAGCAGTACTTC.

A word on this clonotype: A single base separates this from a much larger clone, so it may be a read error. The chain links TRBV28 to TRBJ2-7, with TRBD2 as a possible D gene (5 bases). The V end was cut by 7 bases, the J end by 6 bases, with 22 bases between. The germline V gene has CDR1 MDHEN and CDR2 SYDVKM. The CDR3 consists of 15 residues. The CDR3 protein is CASTREKGYAGEQYF. Here the CDR3 DNA reads TGTGCCAGCACCCGGGAAAAGGGCTATGCGGGCGAGCAGTACTTC. Full variable domain (missing parts from reference TRBV28 and TRBJ2-7): DVKVTQSSRYLVKRTGEKVFLECVQDMDHENMFWYRQDPGLGLRLIYFSYDVKMKEKGDIPEGYSVSREKKERFSLILESASTNQTSMYLCASTREKGYAGEQYFGPGTRLTVT.

The chain joins TRBV2 to TRBJ2-1; 14 bases match TRBD2. CDR1 and CDR2 (germline): SNHLY, FYNNEI. CDR3 length: 15 residues. V shed 6 bases, J shed 7 bases, and the junction held 5 bases outside the gene matches. The DNA for the CDR3 is TGTGCCAGCAGGGATCGACTAGCGGGAGGGAATGAGCAGTTCTTC. Translating gives CASRDRLAGGNEQFF.

This chain joins TRBV7-2 and TRBJ2-7, with 7 bases lining up with TRBD2. The CDR3 spans 14 residues. The germline gives CDR1 SGHTA, CDR2 FQGNSA. J lost 0 bases, V lost 6 bases, and 5 bases had no gene match. CDR3 nucleotides: TGTGCCAGCAGGACGGGAGGTCACTCCTACGAGCAGTACTTC. It yields the protein CASRTGGHSYEQYF.

The chain has TRBV28 and TRBJ1-4; a weak D match, TRBD1 (6 bases). Trimming removed 3 bases from V and 4 bases from J, with 18 bases in between. There are 17 residues in the CDR3. The germline V gene has CDR1 MDHEN and CDR2 SYDVKM. The CDR3 DNA follows: TGTGCCAGCAGTTTCTCCGTCTCGGACAGACTTAATGAAAAACTGTTTTTT. Its translation: CASSFSVSDRLNEKLFF.

The chain couples TRBV21-1 to TRBJ2-3; the D call in the table, TRBD1, was not verified against the DNA. TRBV21-1 is a pseudogene. This CDR3 is built from 17 residues. Here the CDR3 reads CASSTHTRGRYMYTQYF. The CDR3 DNA sequence: TGTGCCAGCAGCACGCACACGCGGGGACGGTACATGTATACGCAGTATTTT.

There are many counts of this clonotype. The V call is TRBV3-1, the J call TRBJ1-1; D is uncertain. Germline V gene data show CDR1 as LGHDT and CDR2 as YNNKEL (reference sequence). V was clipped by 4 bases and J by 0 bases, with 15 bases between them. The CDR3 totals 16 residues. CDR3 in DNA: TGTGCCAGCAGCCTCGCTCCGAGAAACATGAACACTGAAGCTTTCTTT. It specifies CASSLAPRNMNTEAFF.

The table lists this clonotype with a few counts. The chain has TRBV7-2 and TRBJ1-2; no reliable D call. Germline CDR1 is SGHTA and CDR2 is FQGNSA. Trimming shortened V by 1 base and J by 4 bases, and 16 bases separated the two germline ends. The CDR3 loop spans 16 amino acids. CDR3 nucleotides: TGTGCCAGCAGCTTAGATGGGTCCAGCGGGGTCTATGGCTACACCTTC. Translated, it gives CASSLDGSSGVYGYTF.

The rearrangement joins TRBV27 to TRBJ2-7, with a tentative D call TRBD1 (5 bases). The germline CDR1 and CDR2 sequences are MNHEY and SMNVEV (reference sequence). The CDR3 is 14 residues long. Deletions cut 3 bases from V and 5 bases from J, with 14 bases between. CDR3 sequence reads: CASSFLGVGDEQYF. Here the CDR3 DNA reads TGTGCCAGCAGTTTCTTAGGGGTCGGAGACGAGCAGTACTTC.

The chain has TRBV18 and TRBJ1-1, with a possible D match to TRBD1 (5 bases). This CDR3 is 14 amino acids long. CDR1 is KGHSH and CDR2 is LQKENI in the germline V gene. Deletions cut 2 bases from V and 1 base from J, with 8 bases between. The CDR3 spells CASSPRQPNTEAFF. The CDR3 DNA reads TGTGCCAGCTCACCAAGACAGCCGAACACTGAAGCTTTCTTT.

The chain joins TRBV28 to TRBJ1-4; 7 nucleotides line up with TRBD1. The V gene's germline CDR1 is MDHEN and CDR2 SYDVKM. CDR3 size: 14 residues. Losses at the gene ends were 2 bases for V and 7 bases for J; bases not matched to a gene: 4. The CDR3 region is CASSLASGGEKLFF. The CDR3 region has the DNA TGTGCCAGCAGTTTAGCGTCAGGGGGTGAAAAACTGTTTTTT.

The chain is built from TRBV20-1 and TRBJ2-5; 10 bases fit TRBD2. CDR3 size: 13 residues. The germline CDR1 and CDR2 sequences are DFQATT and SNEGSKA (reference sequence). V shed 8 bases and J 11 bases; nucleotides not matched to a gene: 14. CDR3 loop: CSLLAGDYNEQYF. CDR3 DNA: TGCAGTCTGCTAGCGGGAGACTACAATGAGCAGTACTTC.

There are many counts of this clonotype. CDR3 bases: TGTGCCAGCAGCCTGGGCAAGGGGGGTGAAGCTTTCTTT. Protein product: CASSLGKGGEAFF. The J gene is TRBJ1-1, the V gene TRBV25-1; possibly TRBD1 for D (6 bases). The ends were cut back, 6 bases at V and 7 bases at J, with 15 bases in the middle. Per the germline V gene, CDR1 is MGHDK and CDR2 is SYGVNS. CDR3 length: 13 amino acids.

This chain uses TRBV5-1 with TRBJ2-2, with 15 bases fitting TRBD2. V shed 3 bases and J 6 bases; nucleotides not matched to a gene: 6. The CDR3 is made up of 17 amino acids. Germline V lookup: CDR1 SGHRS, CDR2 YFSETQ. The CDR3 spells CASSYGLAGGPSGELFF. CDR3 bases: TGCGCCAGCAGCTACGGACTAGCGGGAGGGCCCTCCGGGGAGCTGTTTTTT.

The V and J genes are TRBV20-1 and TRBJ1-4; the D is unclear. The V and J ends lost 6 bases and 0 bases respectively, with 8 bases between them. This CDR3 contains 13 residues. Germline assignment: CDR1 DFQATT and CDR2 SNEGSKA (reference sequence). The CDR3 is CSARSATNEKLFF. The DNA for the CDR3 is TGCAGTGCCAGGAGCGCAACTAATGAAAAACTGTTTTTT.

The CDR3, as DNA: TGTGCCAGCAGCGTAGAGGGACTAGCGGGAGTCTATGAGCAGTTCTTC. Amino acid sequence: CASSVEGLAGVYEQFF. The gene calls are TRBV9 and TRBJ2-1, with 14 bases aligning to TRBD2. The CDR3 totals 16 residues. J was trimmed by 8 bases and V by 0 bases; bases with no gene match: 4. Germline lookup yields CDR1 SGDLS and CDR2 YYNGEE.

The rearrangement joins TRBV12-3 or TRBV12-4 to TRBJ1-1; 9 bases fit TRBD1. V dropped 6 bases and J dropped 2; count of bases not matched to a gene: 4. The CDR3 is 14 amino acids. The DNA for the CDR3 is TGTGCCAGCAGATTGACAGGGGGTAACACTGAAGCTTTCTTT. Encoded protein: CASRLTGGNTEAFF.

The rearrangement joins TRBV28 to TRBJ2-1; no definite D call. From germline, CDR1 is MDHEN and CDR2 SYDVKM. The CDR3 runs to 15 residues. The V end was cut by 9 bases, the J end by 4 bases, with 19 bases between. CDR3 sequence reads: CASKTRYSLYNEQFF. CDR3 nucleotide sequence: TGTGCCAGTAAGACCCGGTACTCCCTATACAATGAGCAGTTCTTC.

This clonotype was detected once. The chain joins TRBV7-3 to TRBJ2-5; D not resolved. The CDR3 loop spans 12 amino acids. Looked up from germline, CDR1 is SGHTA and CDR2 is FQGTGA. V lost 1 base to trimming and J lost 11 bases, with 11 bases between them. The CDR3 DNA reads as TGTGCCAGCAGCTTAAAGTGGGAAGAGCAGTACTTC. Translation: CASSLKWEEQYF. The entire variable domain, with the rest obtained from reference TRBV7-3 and TRBJ2-5, is as follows: GAGVSQTPSNKVTEKGKYVELRCDPISGHTALYWYRQSLGQGPEFLIYFQGTGAADDSGLPNDRFFAVRPEGSVSTLKIQRTERGDSAVYLCASSLKWEEQYFGPGTRLLVL.

This clonotype has only a few counts. A much more abundant neighbour one base away suggests this may be a read error. The rearrangement joins TRBV3-1 to TRBJ1-3; D is ambiguous. CDR1 LGHDT and CDR2 YNNKEL come from the germline V gene (reference sequence). The CDR3 extends over 15 amino acids. The CDR3, as DNA: TGTGCCAGCAGCCCCAGTTGGAGGTCCGGAAACGCCATATATTTT. It encodes CASSPSWRSGNAIYF.

The V call is TRBV12-3 or TRBV12-4, the J call TRBJ2-5; maybe TRBD1 (6 bases). The CDR3 length is 13 residues. V lost 7 bases and J 5 bases, leaving 14 bases between the germline ends. CDR3: CASKPGQEETQYF. Written as DNA, the CDR3 is TGTGCCAGCAAACCGGGACAAGAGGAGACCCAGTACTTC.

This clonotype was detected a few times. The chain carries TRBV28 and TRBJ2-3; TRBD2 aligns across 15 bases. This CDR3 is built from 17 residues. CDR1 is MDHEN, CDR2 SYDVKM, per germline. Trimming removed 3 bases from V and 7 bases from J; junction bases left unmatched: 8. CDR3 sequence reads: CASSFGEGLAGGNTQYF. The CDR3 bases are TGTGCCAGCAGTTTCGGTGAGGGACTAGCGGGAGGAAATACGCAGTATTTT.